These 12 T cell receptor beta chains share one sample of origin, sequenced in a study of T cell changes during pregnancy in multiple sclerosis. The protocol was immunoSEQ multiplex PCR, while the TCRdb copy is restricted to in-frame clones and leaves out a portion. The sample holds 95,000 to 100,000 clones, about 91% seen once. The sample in question was peripheral blood, obtained in the second trimester of pregnancy. These receptors were obtained from a female donor with multiple sclerosis, enrolled in a pregnancy study.

The sample holds one count of this clone. The gene calls are TRBV18 and TRBJ2-7; TRBD1 might be the D (6 bases). V shed 3 bases and J shed 0 bases, with 12 bases lying between them. The CDR3 length is 15 residues. Germline V gene data show CDR1 as KGHSH and CDR2 as LQKENI. The CDR3 coding sequence is TGTGCCAGCTCACCGGTGTCAGGGGCCTCCTACGAGCAGTACTTC. This sequence encodes CASSPVSGASYEQYF.

V gene TRBV28 combines with J gene TRBJ2-5; possibly TRBD2 for D (6 bases). In germline, CDR1 is MDHEN, CDR2 SYDVKM. The CDR3 length is 14 residues. V lost 4 bases, J lost 2 bases, and 11 bases lay in between. The CDR3 bases are TGTGCCAGCAGTTCCCGGGGGTATCAAGAGACCCAGTACTTC. Encoded protein: CASSSRGYQETQYF.

The chain has TRBV5-6 and TRBJ2-5; 8 nucleotides line up with TRBD2. The V segment lost 0 bases and the J segment 5 bases; nucleotides outside the gene matches: 9. Per the germline V gene, CDR1 is SGHDT and CDR2 is YYEEEE. The CDR3 is 16 residues long. CDR3 coding DNA: TGTGCCAGCAGCTTGGGGCTAGCGGGCCTCCACGAGACCCAGTACTTC. It specifies CASSLGLAGLHETQYF.

This chain links TRBV5-6 with TRBJ1-2, with D possibly TRBD1 on 6 matching bases. The CDR3 runs to 13 residues. V gave up 4 bases and J gave up 6 bases, with 13 bases separating them. The germline gives CDR1 SGHDT, CDR2 YYEEEE. The CDR3 nucleotides read TGTGCCAGCAGCCAACAGGGAGCTGATGGCTACACCTTC. This codes for CASSQQGADGYTF.

The V gene is TRBV9, the J gene TRBJ2-2, with D possibly matching TRBD2 (5 bases). V lost 1 base and J 4 bases, leaving 11 bases between the germline ends. The germline gives CDR1 SGDLS, CDR2 YYNGEE. There are 15 residues in the CDR3. The CDR3 sequence is CASSVLLEGTGELFF. The CDR3 bases are TGTGCCAGCAGCGTACTACTAGAGGGCACCGGGGAGCTGTTTTTT.

This clone is a singleton in its sample. The CDR3 loop reads CASSRVGQGHATNEKLFF. CDR3 in DNA: TGTGCCAGCAGCCGAGTTGGACAGGGCCATGCAACTAATGAAAAACTGTTTTTT. This chain links TRBV2 with TRBJ1-4; 8 nucleotides agree with TRBD1. The CDR3 has 18 amino acids. Germline CDR1 SNHLY, CDR2 FYNNEI. Germline trimming cut 6 bases from V and 0 bases from J; bases unmatched to any gene: 12. The variable domain in full, with the rest retrieved from reference TRBV2 and TRBJ1-4, is EPEVTQTPSHQVTQMGQEVILRCVPISNHLYFYWYRQILGQKVEFLVSFYNNEISEKSEIFDDQFSVERPDGSNFTLKIRSTKLEDSAMYFCASSRVGQGHATNEKLFFGSGTQLSVL.

Only a few counts were recorded for this clone. The V and J genes are TRBV5-4 and TRBJ2-5, with D hard to call. The CDR3 spans 14 residues. Germline V gene data show CDR1 as SGHNT and CDR2 as YYREEE (reference sequence). Trimming left V 1 base short and J 2 bases short, with 9 bases between. In DNA, the CDR3 is TGTGCCAGCAGCTTGCGAACACCTCAAGAGACCCAGTACTTC. Amino acid sequence: CASSLRTPQETQYF.

J is TRBJ1-2 and V is TRBV27; 7 bases match TRBD1. This CDR3 has 13 residues. The V segment lost 7 bases and the J segment 4 bases; nucleotides outside the gene matches: 6. Germline CDR1 is MNHEY and CDR2 is SMNVEV (reference sequence). The CDR3 DNA is TGTGCCAGCAAAAAGGGGACAGCCTATGGCTACACCTTC. Protein: CASKKGTAYGYTF.

The chain combines TRBV6-1 with TRBJ1-2, with 7 nucleotides matching TRBD1. The CDR3 contains 15 residues. Germline CDR1 is MNHNS and CDR2 is SASEGT. J gave up 1 base and V 8 bases, and 10 bases lay outside the gene matches. Here the CDR3 reads CASWDQGGRNYGYTF. Here the CDR3 DNA reads TGTGCCAGCTGGGATCAGGGGGGACGTAACTATGGCTACACCTTC.

The V and J genes are TRBV28 and TRBJ1-2; 7 positions agree with TRBD1. Germline CDR1 and CDR2: MDHEN and SYDVKM. J was trimmed by 4 bases and V by 5 bases; bases with no gene match: 13. The CDR3 extends over 16 amino acids. The CDR3 protein is CASSEIAGTEIYGYTF. The CDR3 nucleotides are TGTGCCAGCAGTGAGATAGCCGGGACAGAGATCTATGGCTACACCTTC.

CDR3 in DNA: TGTGCCAGCAGCTTAGCGGGCATTGAGCAGTTCTTC. This translates into CASSLAGIEQFF. The chain links TRBV7-2 to TRBJ2-1; no definite D call. Germline CDR1 is SGHTA and CDR2 is FQGNSA. The CDR3 is 12 amino acids. With 0 bases removed from V and 9 bases from J, the gap between germline ends came to 6 bases.

This chain uses TRBV5-1 with TRBJ2-5; D remains ambiguous. Trimming removed 0 bases from V and 2 bases from J, with 14 bases in between. The CDR3 is made up of 16 amino acids. Per the germline V gene, CDR1 is SGHRS and CDR2 is YFSETQ. This CDR3 reads CASSLGLAVLQETQYF. In DNA form, the CDR3 reads TGCGCCAGCAGCTTGGGTTTGGCGGTCCTTCAAGAGACCCAGTACTTC.